The 13 T cell receptor beta chains given below trace back to one sample, sequenced in a study of quantifying T cell responses using KT2 cells. As for the study in general: RNA was reverse transcribed with TCR alpha and beta constant-region primers.

A single-stranded UMI oligo with SP2 sequence was ligated to cDNA 3' ends. First-round PCR used four to five cycles and beta primers RC1.1 and RC1.2 covering TRBC1 and TRBC2. TCRdb fed the UMI-ligation and nested PCR reads into MiXCR, producing one record per CDR3 protein. The table lists approximately 41,000 distinct CDR3 sequences, more than 15% of them singletons, with roughly 44% in the top ten. Sequenced material: PBMCs spiked with cells of the T cell clone KT2. Receptors were obtained from a human donor.

This clonotype was recorded a few times. The gene calls are TRBV12-3 or TRBV12-4 and TRBJ2-1; TRBD1 might be the D (5 bases). The CDR3 spans 16 residues. With 3 bases removed from V and 10 bases from J, the gap between germline ends came to 22 bases. CDR3 DNA: TGTGCCAGCAGTTTCACTGCCGGACACATCGAAGGGGAGCAGTTCTTC. It codes for CASSFTAGHIEGEQFF.

This chain connects TRBV4-1 to TRBJ1-4, with 8 bases matching TRBD1. This CDR3 has 14 residues. Trimming cost V 6 bases and J 6 bases; bases outside gene matches: 6. Per germline, CDR1 MGHRA and CDR2 YSYEKL. The CDR3 here is CASREADRDEKLFF. DNA for the CDR3: TGCGCCAGCAGGGAGGCGGACAGGGATGAAAAACTGTTTTTT.

The chain couples TRBV29-1 to TRBJ2-7; perhaps TRBD2 as D (6 bases). CDR1 is SQVTM and CDR2 is ANQGSEA in the germline V gene. Trimming removed 4 bases at V and 3 bases at J, with 13 bases between. The CDR3 sequence is 13 residues long. The CDR3 sequence is CSVGGLLNYEQYF. Written as DNA, the CDR3 is TGCAGCGTTGGGGGACTCCTGAACTACGAGCAGTACTTC.

This clonotype was recorded a few times. The rearrangement uses TRBV20-1 and TRBJ2-1; TRBD2 matches at 11 bases. This CDR3 has 14 residues. Trimming at V came to 4 bases and at J to 7 bases, leaving 6 bases not matched to a gene. Germline values: CDR1 DFQATT, CDR2 SNEGSKA (reference sequence). This CDR3 is CSATLAGAGNEQFF. The CDR3 DNA is TGCAGTGCTACACTAGCGGGGGCAGGGAATGAGCAGTTCTTC.

This chain connects TRBV2 to TRBJ1-3; maybe TRBD1 (5 bases). This CDR3 spans 13 amino acids. The germline V gene has CDR1 SNHLY and CDR2 FYNNEI. Trimming pared 8 bases from V and 0 bases from J, leaving 8 bases between. CDR3 protein: CASRGDSGNTIYF. In nucleotides, the CDR3 is TGTGCCAGCCGGGGGGACTCTGGAAACACCATATATTTT.

The table lists this clonotype with a few counts. CDR3 amino acids: CASSARGISNQPQHF. The CDR3 DNA reads as TGTGCCAGCAGTGCTAGAGGAATTAGCAATCAGCCCCAGCATTTT. This chain connects TRBV6-1 to TRBJ1-5; D unclear. The CDR3 has 15 residues. V gave up 4 bases and J gave up 0 bases, with 10 bases separating them. From germline, CDR1 is MNHNS and CDR2 SASEGT.

This clonotype has more than one count but fewer than ten. The chain combines TRBV3-1 with TRBJ2-5; 7 bases line up with TRBD1. V lost 4 bases, J lost 5 bases, and 7 bases stayed unmatched. This CDR3 has 14 residues. The germline V gene encodes CDR1 LGHDT and CDR2 YNNKEL (reference sequence). The CDR3 is CASSRQGNRETQYF. The DNA for the CDR3 is TGTGCCAGCAGCCGACAGGGCAATCGGGAGACCCAGTACTTC.

This clonotype was observed many times. V usage is TRBV6-1 and J usage is TRBJ2-7, with 9 bases fitting TRBD2. Germline V gene sequence: CDR1 MNHNS, CDR2 SASEGT. The CDR3 contains 16 residues. The junction had 5 bases not matched to a gene; V was cut back by 0 bases and J by 2 bases. Here the CDR3 reads CASSEALLAGAYEQYF. CDR3 DNA: TGTGCCAGCAGTGAAGCGCTGTTAGCGGGAGCCTACGAGCAGTACTTC.

The chain recombines TRBV6-6 with TRBJ1-2; D not resolved. V was pared by 7 bases and J by 1 base, with 19 bases between. Germline CDR1 and CDR2: MNHNY and SVGAGI (reference sequence). This CDR3 spans 16 amino acids. CDR3 sequence: CASIPTPAGGNYGYTF. CDR3 sequence (DNA): TGTGCCAGCATCCCTACCCCAGCCGGCGGTAACTATGGCTACACCTTC.

The V gene is TRBV3-1, the J gene TRBJ1-6, with no clear D. This CDR3 spans 14 amino acids. Germline CDR1 LGHDT, CDR2 YNNKEL (reference sequence). The ends were cut back, 4 bases at V and 7 bases at J, with 11 bases in the middle. The CDR3 DNA sequence: TGTGCCAGCAGCCCACGACATAGGAATTCACCCCTCCACTTT. This encodes CASSPRHRNSPLHF. The full variable domain, in which reference TRBV3-1 and TRBJ1-6 provide the parts outside the CDR3, is DTAVSQTPKYLVTQMGNDKSIKCEQNLGHDTMYWYKQDSKKFLKIMFSYNNKELIINETVPNRFSPKSPDKAHLNLHINSLELGDSAVYFCASSPRHRNSPLHFGNGTRLTVT.

This clonotype has just a few counts. V and J are TRBV3-1 and TRBJ2-1, with 8 bases matching TRBD1. There are 15 residues in the CDR3. Germline lookup yields CDR1 LGHDT and CDR2 YNNKEL (reference sequence). Trimming cost V 7 bases and J 5 bases; bases outside gene matches: 10. CDR3 protein: CASTLGQGIHNEQFF. In nucleotides, the CDR3 is TGTGCCAGCACCCTCGGACAGGGCATTCACAATGAGCAGTTCTTC.

The sample holds a few counts of this clonotype. The chain uses TRBV4-2 and TRBJ2-4; a weak D match, TRBD2 (6 bases). The CDR3 is 20 amino acids. The germline gives CDR1 LGHNA, CDR2 YNFKEQ. Trimming pared 0 bases from V and 1 base from J, leaving 22 bases between. The CDR3 is CASSQDVGGSKLLAKNIQYF. Written as DNA, the CDR3 is TGTGCCAGCAGCCAAGATGTGGGGGGAAGTAAGCTTTTGGCCAAAAACATTCAGTACTTC.

This clonotype turned up a few times. The V gene is TRBV30, the J gene TRBJ2-7; TRBD2 is a possible D gene (7 bases). Germline assignment: CDR1 GTSNPN and CDR2 SVGIG (reference sequence). Trimming pared 3 bases from V and 5 bases from J, leaving 20 bases between. This CDR3 is built from 15 residues. CDR3 amino acids: CAWSRKGGGKDEQYF. Here the CDR3 DNA reads TGTGCCTGGAGCCGAAAAGGGGGAGGGAAGGACGAGCAGTACTTC. Filled out from reference TRBV30 and TRBJ2-7, the complete variable domain reads SQTIHQWPATLVQPVGSPLSLECTVEGTSNPNLYWYRQAAGRGLQLLFYSVGIGQISSEVPQNLSASRPQDRQFILSSKKLLLSDSGFYLCAWSRKGGGKDEQYFGPGTRLTVT.